The rows below give T cell receptor beta chains drawn from one sample of a study of T cell repertoires in cytomegalovirus infection. The antigens of these receptors remain unknown. Each CDR3 protein gets one entry after TCRdb re-called the reads with MiXCR. There are 800,000 to 950,000 distinct CDR3 sequences in the sample; around a third occur only once, and around 12% lies in the top ten. The specimen comprised cultured CD8+ T cells from PBMCs, sampled from culture after CMV antigen stimulation. The receptors derive from a human donor in good health (CMV status not recorded). Some clones in this sample may be carry-over from other donors' samples. Both conserved end residues are part of each CDR3. The D gene is left open where the match is weak. Size tells how often a clone was seen (once, few, many) or the class of an expanded clone, and some rows leave it out.

- TRBJ1-2 TRBD1 TRBV27 TGTGCCAGCAGTTTATCGTTACAGACAGGGGGCTTAGTTACGGGCTACACCTTC CASSLSLQTGGLVTGYTF
- TRBJ1-4 - TRBV12-3/TRBV12-4 TGTGCCAGCAGTTTTGGGGAGTTGGGGGGAAAACTGTTTTTT CASSFGELGGKLFF
- TRBJ2-1 - TRBV10-2 TGCGCCAGCATCGATATGGTCCCGAATGAGCAGTTCTTC CASIDMVPNEQFF
- TRBJ2-3 TRBD1 TRBV6-5 TGTGCCAGCAGTTACTTCAGGACAGGGGGCTTGGATACGCAGTATTTT CASSYFRTGGLDTQYF
- TRBJ2-3 - TRBV7-6 TGTGCCAGCAGCTTAGTTAGTACTAGCAATCATACGCAGTATTTT CASSLVSTSNHTQYF
- TRBJ1-4 TRBD1 TRBV27 TGTGCCAGCAGTTTTACAGGGGTGGGAGAAAAACTGTTTTTT CASSFTGVGEKLFF
- TRBJ2-7 - TRBV7-6 TGTGCCAGCAGTCCGTCGCTCTCCTACGAGCAGTACTTC CASSPSLSYEQYF
few TRBJ1-5 TRBD1 TRBV20-1 TGCAGTGCTAGGATGGACAGGGGCGATCAGCCCCAGCATTTT CSARMDRGDQPQHF
- TRBJ1-2 TRBD1 TRBV7-9 TGTGCCAGCCGCCTTCCAGGGGGGGAGTATGGCTACACCTTC CASRLPGGEYGYTF
few TRBJ2-1 TRBD2 TRBV20-1 TGCAGTGCTGATCCGGGCGGGGGGCGCGTGAGGGGCAATGAGCAGTTCTTC CSADPGGGRVRGNEQFF
- TRBJ2-5 - TRBV6-6 TGTGCCAGCAGGTCCCGGGACTTTAAAGAGACCCAGTACTTC CASRSRDFKETQYF
many TRBJ2-5 TRBD2 TRBV7-8 TGTGCCAGCAGCTGGGGACTATCACAAGAGACCCAGTACTTC CASSWGLSQETQYF
many TRBJ1-5 TRBD1 TRBV6-2/TRBV6-3 TGTGCCAGCAGTTACCGACAGGGGTATCAGCCCCAGCATTTT CASSYRQGYQPQHF
- TRBJ2-7 - TRBV27 TGTGCCAGCAGTTTTTTTGGGGGCGAGCAGTACTTC CASSFFGGEQYF
once TRBJ1-4 - TRBV5-8 TGTGCCAGCAGGCAGGGACGGACGACGAGACCAGCAACTAATGAAAAACTGTTTTTT CASRQGRTTRPATNEKLFF
few TRBJ2-3 TRBD1 TRBV12-3/TRBV12-4 TGTGCCAGCAGTTCCGGGATGCCGTTAAGGGACAGTCACACAGATACGCAGTATTTT CASSSGMPLRDSHTDTQYF
- TRBJ2-3 - TRBV20-1 TGCAGTGCTTCCCGGGGTGCAGGCAGCACAGATACGCAGTATTTT CSASRGAGSTDTQYF
few TRBJ2-2 TRBD1 TRBV7-6 TGTGCCAGCAGCTTAAACGCCGCACAGGGGGCGACCGGGGAGCTGTTTTTT CASSLNAAQGATGELFF
many TRBJ2-3 TRBD2 TRBV7-6 TGTGCCAGCAGCCTCGGCGGGGGGAGTGGTGATACGCAGTATTTT CASSLGGGSGDTQYF
few TRBJ2-1 TRBD2 TRBV4-1 TGCGCCAGCAGCCCACGAAGCGGGGAGAGCTCCTACAATGAGCAGTTCTTC CASSPRSGESSYNEQFF
few TRBJ2-6 - TRBV7-6 TGTGCCAGCAGCCTAATGTCGGCAGGGGCCTTCTCTGGGGCCAACGTCCTGACTTTC CASSLMSAGAFSGANVLTF
once TRBJ1-2 - TRBV7-8 TGTGCCAGCAGCTTGGGAGAGATGGAAAACTATGGCTACACCTTC CASSLGEMENYGYTF
- TRBJ2-1 - TRBV29-1 TGCAGCGTTGAAGGTACTACCTACAATGAGCAGTTCTTC CSVEGTTYNEQFF
- TRBJ2-5 TRBD2 TRBV9 TGTGCCAGCAGCGTAGAGGCTAGCGGGGTGGAGACCCAGTACTTC CASSVEASGVETQYF
- TRBJ2-1 TRBD2 TRBV19 TGTGCCAGTAGTATCCGGGGGGGAACCTACAATGAGCAGTTCTTC CASSIRGGTYNEQFF
few TRBJ1-1 - TRBV7-8 TGTGCCAGCAGCTTAGTGTCGCTCAGCTTGAACACTGAAGCTTTCTTT CASSLVSLSLNTEAFF
few TRBJ2-1 TRBD2 TRBV12-3/TRBV12-4 TGTGCCAGCTCATTTACAGAAGCGGGGATCTCCTACAATGAGCAGTTCTTC CASSFTEAGISYNEQFF
- TRBJ2-1 TRBD2 TRBV20-1 TGCAGTGCTAGAGATACGGATAGCGGGGGGCCCGGTGAGCAGTTCTTC CSARDTDSGGPGEQFF
many TRBJ2-2 - TRBV2 TGTGCCAGCAGTGAACGGGGCACCGGGGAGCTGTTTTTT CASSERGTGELFF
many TRBJ2-1 - TRBV7-8 TGTGCCAGCAGCTTGCCCCGGTCTGGGAGCTCCTACAATGAGCAGTTCTTC CASSLPRSGSSYNEQFF
- TRBJ2-1 - TRBV6-5 TGTGCCAGCAGTTACTCGGTAGGACAGAGGCGCTATGAGCAGTTCTTC CASSYSVGQRRYEQFF
- TRBJ1-2 - TRBV6-5 TGTGCCAGCAGTTACTTCGGCCCCACGGGGACCTATGGCTACACCTTC CASSYFGPTGTYGYTF
few TRBJ1-5 - TRBV20-1 TGCAGTGCTAGGGGGAGCAATCAGCCCCAGCATTTT CSARGSNQPQHF